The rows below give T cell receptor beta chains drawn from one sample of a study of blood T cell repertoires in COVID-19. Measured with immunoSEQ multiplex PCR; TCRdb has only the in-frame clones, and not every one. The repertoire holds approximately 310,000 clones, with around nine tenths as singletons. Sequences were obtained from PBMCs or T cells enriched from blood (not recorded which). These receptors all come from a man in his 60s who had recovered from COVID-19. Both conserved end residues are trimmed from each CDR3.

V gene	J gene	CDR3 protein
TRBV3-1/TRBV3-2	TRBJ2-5	ASSQGEVSGSAQY
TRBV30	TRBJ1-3	AWSLTASGNTIY
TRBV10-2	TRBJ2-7	ASSRSGQGSSYEQY
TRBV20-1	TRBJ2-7	SASESGTGFYEQY
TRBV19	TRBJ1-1	ASSISRQGTEAF
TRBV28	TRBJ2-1	ASTPGAGGPYNEQF
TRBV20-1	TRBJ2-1	SASLSGRALEQF
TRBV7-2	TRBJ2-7	ASSLVLAVSSYEQY
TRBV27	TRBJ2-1	ASSLLLARNEQF
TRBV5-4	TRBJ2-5	ASRRGAGQQETQY
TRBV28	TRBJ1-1	ASSLFGTGSTEAF
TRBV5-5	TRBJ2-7	ASSFLPGFSYEQY
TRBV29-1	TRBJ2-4	SVPGTSGRAGDIQY
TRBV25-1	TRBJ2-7	ASSGPGGGQY
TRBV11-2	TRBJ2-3	ASSFGRAQHSTDTQY
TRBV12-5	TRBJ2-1	ASGFPLAGGPSSYNEQF
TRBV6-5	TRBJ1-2	ASSLGQGGGYT
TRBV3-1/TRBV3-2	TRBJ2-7	ASSQDMAVTSYEQY
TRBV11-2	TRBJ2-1	ASSPRLAVSYNEQF
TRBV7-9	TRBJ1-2	ASGGDRVNYGYT
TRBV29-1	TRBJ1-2	SVGDRSYGYT
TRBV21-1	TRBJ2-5	ASKHRTGKETQY
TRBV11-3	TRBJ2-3	ASSLSGSSDTQY
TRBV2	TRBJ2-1	ASRVAGGRGEQF
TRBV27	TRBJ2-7	ASSPRGSGRRYEQY
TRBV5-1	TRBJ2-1	ASSLDRAGNEQF
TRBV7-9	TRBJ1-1	ASSQSYGSTEAF
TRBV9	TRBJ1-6	ASSVGRLGGSPLH
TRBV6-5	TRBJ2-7	ASSYGTGVYEQY
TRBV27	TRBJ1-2	ATLSPGSNYGYT
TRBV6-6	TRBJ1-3	ASRRGSSGNTIY
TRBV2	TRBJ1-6	ASSDPGTGVNSPLH
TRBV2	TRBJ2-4	ASSDEGARNIQY
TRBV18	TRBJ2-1	ASSPPLTGNYNEQF
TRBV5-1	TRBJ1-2	ASSLAGVYGYT
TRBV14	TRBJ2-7	ASSQGSAGRTEQY
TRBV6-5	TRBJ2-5	ASSYSRRGETQY
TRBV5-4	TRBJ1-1	ASSSFSGGKTEAF
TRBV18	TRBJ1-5	ASSAGRDQPQH
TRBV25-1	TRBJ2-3	ASSEGGATDTQY
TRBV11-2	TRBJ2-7	ASSLAILTSYEQY